Below, 31 T cell receptor beta chains from the same sample are listed, as sequenced in a study of blood T cell repertoires in COVID-19. Repertoires were generated with immunoSEQ multiplex PCR, while TCRdb's copy carries only in-frame clones and drops some. The sample has hundreds of thousands of clones; about 90% are singletons. Sequencing input: peripheral blood. The receptors were gathered from a woman between 70 and 85 years old with COVID-19, enrolled during active disease.

This clone has only a few counts. The chain joins TRBV10-3 to TRBJ2-7; weak D call: TRBD2 (5 bases). Trimming stripped 10 bases from V and 4 bases from J, with 11 bases between. The CDR3 covers 11 residues. Germline V lookup: CDR1 ENHRY, CDR2 SYGVKD. The CDR3 loop is CATGPGYEQYF. Here the CDR3 DNA reads TGTGCCACCGGGCCGGGATACGAGCAGTACTTC.

The rearrangement uses TRBV5-1 and TRBJ1-2; TRBD1 aligns across 7 bases. There are 13 residues in the CDR3. V trimming: 4 bases; J trimming: 4 bases; junction bases outside the gene matches: 4. Germline V gene data show CDR1 as SGHRS and CDR2 as YFSETQ. The CDR3, as DNA: TGCGCCAGCAGCCCGGGACAGATCTATGGCTACACCTTC. The encoded protein is CASSPGQIYGYTF.

The V and J genes are TRBV10-1 and TRBJ2-1; D might be TRBD2 (7 bases). The CDR3 is made up of 14 amino acids. Germline V gene sequence: CDR1 WNHNN, CDR2 SYGVQD (reference sequence). V dropped 8 bases and J dropped 5 bases, with 16 bases sitting between them. CDR3 in amino acids: CASRERGGHNEQFF. CDR3 DNA: TGCGCCAGCCGGGAGAGGGGGGGACACAATGAGCAGTTCTTC.

This rearrangement joins TRBV9 to TRBJ2-7; 12 nucleotides match TRBD2. This CDR3 has 15 amino acids. Germline V gene lookup returns CDR1 SGDLS and CDR2 YYNGEE. With V trimmed by 0 bases and J by 6 bases, 4 bases remained unmatched. Written as DNA, the CDR3 is TGTGCCAGCAGCGTAGGGCTAGCGGGGGGGCTCGAGCAGTACTTC. Its translation is CASSVGLAGGLEQYF.

The chain employs TRBV6-5 and TRBJ1-2; TRBD1 matches at 9 bases. Germline CDR1 MNHEY, CDR2 SVGAGI. With V trimmed by 6 bases and J by 2 bases, 7 bases remained unmatched. The CDR3 covers 15 residues. The CDR3 nucleotides read TGTGCCAGCAGGGCCGGGACAGGGACGAACTATGGCTACACCTTC. Protein sequence: CASRAGTGTNYGYTF.

The gene calls are TRBV7-7 and TRBJ2-2, with D possibly being TRBD1 (6 bases). The CDR3 has 16 residues. Per germline, CDR1 SSHAT and CDR2 FNYEAQ (reference sequence). V was clipped by 5 bases and J by 1 base, with 14 bases between them. The CDR3 coding sequence is TGTGCCAGCAGCCCCGGACAGCCCCTGAACACCGGGGAGCTGTTTTTT. Translated: CASSPGQPLNTGELFF.

CDR3 loop: CASSLWDSYGYTF. CDR3 DNA: TGTGCCAGCAGTTTATGGGACAGCTATGGCTACACCTTC. The chain carries TRBV28 and TRBJ1-2, with D possibly being TRBD1 (6 bases). Germline CDR1 reads MDHEN; CDR2 reads SYDVKM. The CDR3 loop spans 13 amino acids. The V gene lost 0 bases and the J gene lost 4 bases, with 6 bases spanning the gap.

V and J are TRBV27 and TRBJ2-2; TRBD2 aligns across 12 bases. V was clipped by 7 bases and J by 7 bases; unmatched bases: 13. CDR1 and CDR2 (germline): MNHEY, SMNVEV (reference sequence). CDR3 length: 17 residues. The CDR3 bases are TGTGCCAGCAACCGAAACCTAGCGGGGGGGCAAAGCGGGGAGCTGTTTTTT. Translated: CASNRNLAGGQSGELFF.

This chain joins TRBV10-3 and TRBJ2-1; the D gene is possibly TRBD2 (6 bases). The V end was cut by 3 bases, the J end by 10 bases, with 19 bases between. Germline lookup yields CDR1 ENHRY and CDR2 SYGVKD. The CDR3 extends over 15 amino acids. This chain's CDR3 is CAISDGGTGLEEQFF. The CDR3 nucleotides read TGTGCCATCAGTGACGGCGGGACTGGCCTGGAGGAGCAGTTCTTC.

This clone was found a few times. The chain recombines TRBV18 with TRBJ1-1; no firm D call. This CDR3 spans 15 amino acids. The V end lost 5 bases, the J end lost 3 bases, and 16 bases lay between the germline ends. Germline loops: CDR1 KGHSH, CDR2 LQKENI. The CDR3 region has the DNA TGTGCCAGCTCAGGGTTCACCGCGGGATACACTGAAGCTTTCTTT. Its translation is CASSGFTAGYTEAFF.

V usage is TRBV7-9 and J usage is TRBJ2-2, with 11 nucleotides matching TRBD2. The V and J ends lost 4 bases and 0 bases, in that order; junction bases with no gene match: 10. The CDR3 has 19 amino acids. Looked up from germline, CDR1 is SEHNR and CDR2 is FQNEAQ (reference sequence). DNA of the CDR3: TGTGCCAGCAGCTCTACCGGGACTAGCGGACCCGCGAACACCGGGGAGCTGTTTTTT. Its protein is CASSSTGTSGPANTGELFF.

V usage is TRBV27 and J usage is TRBJ2-1, with D possibly TRBD1 on 6 matching bases. Germline V CDR1 and CDR2: MNHEY, SMNVEV (reference sequence). Trimming stripped 6 bases from V and 9 bases from J, with 15 bases between. The CDR3 is 13 amino acids. In DNA form, the CDR3 reads TGTGCCAGCAGGGGGCAGGGGCAGGCTGAGCAGTTCTTC. Amino acid sequence: CASRGQGQAEQFF.

The rearrangement links TRBV29-1 to TRBJ2-1; D is uncertain. Looked up from germline, CDR1 is SQVTM and CDR2 is ANQGSEA. CDR3 length: 14 amino acids. V lost 5 bases, J lost 5 bases, and 16 bases lay in between. The CDR3 region has the DNA TGCAGCGTTCGGCACATGGGCTCAGACAATGAGCAGTTCTTC. It yields the protein CSVRHMGSDNEQFF.

The chain recombines TRBV28 with TRBJ1-1; D perhaps matches TRBD1 (5 bases). Trimming left V 6 bases short and J 7 bases short, with 12 bases between. CDR1 and CDR2 (germline): MDHEN, SYDVKM. The CDR3 loop spans 12 amino acids. The CDR3, as DNA: TGTGCCAGCAGCCATGATCAGGGTGAAGCTTTCTTT. Protein: CASSHDQGEAFF.

A single count supports this clone. The J gene is TRBJ1-1, the V gene TRBV18; 8 bases map to TRBD1. The CDR3 extends over 13 amino acids. V gave up 4 bases and J gave up 5 bases; unmatched junction bases: 3. Germline assignment: CDR1 KGHSH and CDR2 LQKENI. CDR3 residues: CASSLTGGTEAFF. The DNA of the CDR3 is TGTGCCAGCTCACTAACAGGGGGAACTGAAGCTTTCTTT.

The chain uses TRBV12-3 or TRBV12-4 and TRBJ1-2; D is perhaps TRBD1 (5 bases). The germline V and J ends were trimmed by 8 bases and 5 bases, with 15 bases remaining between them. The CDR3 consists of 13 residues. CDR3 coding DNA: TGTGCCAGCTGGGAGGGGCTGTTGTATGGCTACACCTTC. This translates into CASWEGLLYGYTF.

Here the CDR3 reads CASSPLSGGAKTQYF. CDR3 nucleotide sequence: TGTGCCAGCTCACCCCTCAGCGGGGGGGCGAAGACCCAGTACTTC. This chain uses TRBV18 with TRBJ2-5, with TRBD2 matching 10 bases. The V gene end was trimmed by 3 bases and the J gene end by 6 bases; junction bases not matched to a gene: 7. Germline V gene data show CDR1 as KGHSH and CDR2 as LQKENI. The CDR3 consists of 15 residues. Supplemented by reference TRBV18 and TRBJ2-5, the full variable domain reads NAGVMQNPRHLVRRRGQEARLRCSPMKGHSHVYWYRQLPEEGLKFMVYLQKENIIDESGMPKERFSAEFPKEGPSILRIQQVVRGDSAAYFCASSPLSGGAKTQYFGPGTRLLVL.

A remark on this clone: Other DNA sequences from this sample encode an identical CDR3 as well. The rearrangement uses TRBV9 and TRBJ2-5; 13 nucleotides agree with TRBD2. The germline V gene has CDR1 SGDLS and CDR2 YYNGEE. The CDR3 has 16 amino acids. The trim removed 0 bases at V and 1 base at J, leaving 0 bases unmatched. DNA for the CDR3: TGTGCCAGCAGCGTAGGGACTAGCGGGGGCCAAGAGACCCAGTACTTC. Its protein product is CASSVGTSGGQETQYF.

The gene calls are TRBV30 and TRBJ1-1, with D maybe TRBD1 (5 bases). The CDR3 covers 13 residues. Germline CDR1 and CDR2: GTSNPN and SVGIG (reference sequence). Trimming removed 4 bases at V and 1 base at J, with 10 bases between. The CDR3 DNA reads as TGTGCCTGGAATTTCGACAGGAACACTGAAGCTTTCTTT. It yields the protein CAWNFDRNTEAFF.

The J gene is TRBJ1-2, the V gene TRBV4-3; no firm D call. The CDR3 sequence is 14 residues long. Germline V lookup: CDR1 LGHNA, CDR2 YSLEER. Trimming cost V 0 bases and J 1 base, with 6 bases left between them. The CDR3 is CASSQETVNYGYTF. The CDR3 coding sequence is TGCGCCAGCAGCCAAGAAACAGTTAACTATGGCTACACCTTC.

The chain has TRBV6-5 and TRBJ2-7, with a possible D match to TRBD2 (5 bases). This CDR3 region has 15 residues. V was shortened by 2 bases and J by 4 bases, with 15 bases between the two germline ends. Germline values: CDR1 MNHEY, CDR2 SVGAGI. The CDR3 coding sequence is TGTGCCAGCAGTTACAGCTACGGAGGCTGGTACGAGCAGTACTTC. It yields the protein CASSYSYGGWYEQYF.

This clone showed up just once. The rearrangement links TRBV27 to TRBJ1-2, with 9 positions matching TRBD1. The length of the CDR3 is 11 residues. The J segment lost 8 bases and the V segment lost 6 bases, leaving 1 base of the junction unmatched. Per the germline V gene, CDR1 is MNHEY and CDR2 is SMNVEV (reference sequence). The CDR3 reads CASRDRGGYTF. CDR3 bases: TGTGCCAGCAGGGACAGGGGCGGCTACACCTTC.

The chain's CDR3 is CASSFWSDEAFF. DNA of the CDR3: TGTGCCAGCAGTTTTTGGTCAGATGAAGCTTTCTTT. The chain combines TRBV12-3 or TRBV12-4 with TRBJ1-1; unclear D gene. V lost 3 bases and J 7 bases, leaving 9 bases between the germline ends. The CDR3 sequence is 12 residues long.

J is TRBJ2-7 and V is TRBV5-4; TRBD1 might be the D (6 bases). V was trimmed by 3 bases and J by 6 bases, leaving 13 bases between them. CDR3 length: 13 amino acids. In germline, CDR1 is SGHNT, CDR2 YYREEE (reference sequence). CDR3 residues: CASSSIQGSEQYF. DNA for the CDR3: TGTGCCAGCAGCTCGATACAGGGATCCGAGCAGTACTTC.

This chain joins TRBV7-2 and TRBJ1-1; 10 bases agree with TRBD1. The junction had 13 bases not matched to a gene; V was cut back by 5 bases and J by 1 base. Germline V gives CDR1 SGHTA, CDR2 FQGNSA. The CDR3 totals 18 residues. The DNA of the CDR3 is TGTGCCAGCAGCCCCCGCGGGACAGGGGTGAGGGGGAACACTGAAGCTTTCTTT. Protein sequence: CASSPRGTGVRGNTEAFF. The full variable domain, with the rest looked up from reference TRBV7-2 and TRBJ1-1, is GAGVSQSPSNKVTEKGKDVELRCDPISGHTALYWYRQSLGQGLEFLIYFQGNSAPDKSGLPSDRFSAERTGGSVSTLTIQRTQQEDSAVYLCASSPRGTGVRGNTEAFFGQGTRLTVV.

The rearrangement uses TRBV29-1 and TRBJ2-7; 7 nucleotides line up with TRBD1. V lost 7 bases and J lost 6; bases outside the gene matches: 12. The length of the CDR3 is 13 residues. In germline, CDR1 is SQVTM, CDR2 ANQGSEA. CDR3 nucleotide sequence: TGCAGCGGCCAAGGGGGCGGCCGGGGCGAGCAGTACTTC. Translating gives CSGQGGGRGEQYF.

This chain joins TRBV6-4 and TRBJ2-7; 9 bases align to TRBD1. The V segment lost 0 bases and the J segment 3 bases; nucleotides outside the gene matches: 12. Germline lookup yields CDR1 MRHNA and CDR2 SNTAGT. The CDR3 extends over 18 amino acids. The CDR3 sequence: CASSDSNRGPSSNYEQYF. CDR3 in DNA: TGTGCCAGCAGTGACTCGAACAGGGGGCCCTCATCCAACTACGAGCAGTACTTC.

The genes are TRBV28 and TRBJ1-1; D is possibly TRBD1 (6 bases). V was trimmed by 4 bases and J by 10 bases, leaving 13 bases between them. This CDR3 contains 12 residues. CDR1 is MDHEN, CDR2 SYDVKM, per germline. Written as DNA, the CDR3 is TGTGCCAGCAGTTCCCAGGGGTCCGGAGCTTTCTTT. Protein: CASSSQGSGAFF.

The chain carries TRBV11-2 and TRBJ1-5; D not certain. V lost 0 bases, J lost 4 bases, and 10 bases lay in between. CDR1 and CDR2 from the germline V gene are SGHAT and FQNNGV. The CDR3 loop spans 15 amino acids. The CDR3 sequence: CASSLDLGLNQPQHF. The CDR3 bases are TGTGCCAGCAGCTTAGATTTGGGCTTAAATCAGCCCCAGCATTTT.

V usage is TRBV28 and J usage is TRBJ2-1; D unclear. V lost 2 bases, J lost 4 bases, and 6 bases lay in between. This CDR3 spans 13 amino acids. CDR1 MDHEN and CDR2 SYDVKM come from the germline V gene. The CDR3 DNA follows: TGTGCCAGCAGTTTAGGAGAGTACAATGAGCAGTTCTTC. It specifies CASSLGEYNEQFF.

The chain employs TRBV6-5 and TRBJ1-5; D is possibly TRBD1 (5 bases). The CDR3 is made up of 14 amino acids. The germline gives CDR1 MNHEY, CDR2 SVGAGI. V lost 6 bases and J 4 bases, leaving 13 bases between the germline ends. This CDR3 reads CASRGPGGNQPQHF. The CDR3 DNA reads TGTGCCAGCAGGGGTCCGGGGGGGAATCAGCCCCAGCATTTT.